This T cell receptor beta chain is from a study of early T cells in non-severe SARS-CoV-2 infection. Overall study context: Sequencing targeted bulk RNA from unsorted whole blood, leaving chains unpaired. Points from the study as a whole: Reliance on VDJdb matching favored anti-spike CD8 responses; private and CD4 specificities were missed.

This clonotype appeared many times. Its antigen is not known. TCRdb processed the 5' RACE reads anew with MiXCR; each CDR3 protein has one entry. This repertoire shows 25,000 to 35,000 distinct CDR3 sequences, 6% to 7% found once; its top ten account for 2.5% to 3%. The CDR3 contains 18 residues. Germline CDR1 is MDHEN and CDR2 is SYDVKM. J lost 4 bases, V lost 5 bases, and 11 bases had no gene match. The chain links TRBV28 to TRBJ2-3, with 14 bases identical to TRBD2. Sequencing was done on a sample of whole blood. The sequence was obtained from an adult who was a healthcare worker with PCR-confirmed SARS-CoV-2 infection or an uninfected control (not recorded which). The CDR3 protein is CASSPRTGLAGEADTQYF. The CDR3 DNA follows: TGTGCCAGCAGTCCTAGAACGGGACTAGCGGGAGAGGCAGATACGCAGTATTTT.